This is a list of T cell receptor beta chains from one sample in a study of post-analysis software for immune sequencing data. MiXCR, applied by TCRdb to the PCR reads, yields one record per CDR3 protein. The sample consists of roughly 180,000 distinct CDR3 sequences, about 30% of them appearing once. Source material: blood. The receptors were gathered from a girl aged 5-17 years with multiple sclerosis. Both conserved end residues are part of each CDR3. D genes are given only for firm matches. Where a row states a size, it is once, few, many or the class of an expanded clone; other rows omit it.

V,D,size,length,J,CDR3,DNA
TRBV7-9,.,few,13,TRBJ1-5,CASSLAPNQPQHF,TGTGCCAGCAGCTTAGCACCCAATCAGCCCCAGCATTTT
TRBV5-6,TRBD2,.,13,TRBJ2-7,CASILGGSYKQYF,TGTGCCAGCATCCTTGGCGGGAGCTACAAGCAGTACTTC
TRBV27,.,many,14,TRBJ2-1,CASSFTRGPDEQFF,TGTGCCAGCAGTTTCACAAGGGGTCCCGATGAGCAGTTCTTC
TRBV7-3,.,many,13,TRBJ1-2,CASSPSGELGYTF,TGTGCCAGCAGCCCGTCAGGGGAGCTGGGCTACACCTTC
TRBV6-1,TRBD2,.,15,TRBJ2-1,CASKWLAGVSDEQFF,TGTGCCAGCAAATGGCTAGCGGGAGTTTCCGATGAGCAGTTCTTC
TRBV29-1,.,few,13,TRBJ2-2,CSAPGSYTGELFF,TGCAGCGCTCCGGGGAGTTACACCGGGGAGCTGTTTTTT
TRBV29-1,TRBD1,many,10,TRBJ2-1,CSVGQGGQFF,TGCAGCGTTGGACAGGGGGGGCAGTTCTTC
TRBV28,.,.,14,TRBJ2-7,CASRRSTGGYEQYF,TGTGCCAGCAGGCGATCGACTGGCGGCTACGAGCAGTACTTC
TRBV28,TRBD2,few,16,TRBJ2-7,CASSFGEGFDSYEQYF,TGTGCCAGCAGTTTCGGGGAGGGTTTTGATTCCTACGAGCAGTACTTC
TRBV18,.,few,15,TRBJ2-2,CASSPPGTNTGELFF,TGTGCCAGCTCACCACCGGGCACGAACACCGGGGAGCTGTTTTTT
TRBV7-9,.,.,14,TRBJ1-5,CASSLQGKGQPQHF,TGTGCCAGCAGCTTACAGGGCAAAGGTCAGCCCCAGCATTTT
TRBV5-1,.,.,14,TRBJ1-1,CASSLGLTSTEAFF,TGCGCCAGCAGCTTGGGCTTAACAAGCACTGAAGCTTTCTTT
TRBV5-1,TRBD1,.,14,TRBJ2-7,CASFQTGNSYEQYF,TGCGCCAGCTTCCAGACAGGGAACTCCTACGAGCAGTACTTC
TRBV20-1,TRBD1,.,14,TRBJ2-2,CSARPRGNTGELFF,TGCAGTGCTAGGCCCAGGGGGAATACCGGGGAGCTGTTTTTT
TRBV7-9,TRBD1,.,15,TRBJ2-7,CASSYAGTGSYEQYF,TGTGCCAGCAGCTACGCCGGGACAGGCTCCTACGAGCAGTACTTC
TRBV21-1,.,.,17,TRBJ1-4,CATRTGGLPATNEKLFF,TGTGCCACCCGCACAGGGGGGTTACCCGCAACTAATGAAAAACTGTTTTTT
TRBV4-2,.,once,14,TRBJ1-2,CASSQDGVEDGYTF,TGTGCCAGCAGCCAAGACGGGGTCGAAGATGGCTACACCTTC
TRBV20-1,.,few,13,TRBJ2-3,CSARVADRDTQYF,TGCAGTGCTAGGGTAGCGGACCGAGATACGCAGTATTTT
TRBV9,TRBD2,.,15,TRBJ2-3,CASSVRDYFTDTQYF,TGTGCCAGCAGCGTCCGGGACTACTTCACAGATACGCAGTATTTT
TRBV4-1,TRBD2,.,16,TRBJ2-3,CASSHLAGVGTDTQYF,TGCGCCAGCAGCCACCTAGCGGGAGTAGGGACAGATACGCAGTATTTT
TRBV7-3,.,many,15,TRBJ2-1,CASSFGGSSYNEQFF,TGTGCCAGCAGCTTCGGTGGGAGCTCCTACAATGAGCAGTTCTTC
TRBV15,.,few,15,TRBJ1-2,CATSRDQSLGTSYTF,TGTGCCACCAGCAGAGACCAGTCGTTGGGGACGAGCTACACCTTC
TRBV5-1,TRBD1,once,15,TRBJ2-1,CASSRETGLLNEQFF,TGCGCCAGCAGCCGCGAGACAGGGCTTCTCAATGAGCAGTTCTTC
TRBV5-5,TRBD1,few,19,TRBJ2-1,CASTSRLVPGQGGEDEQFF,TGTGCCAGCACCTCCCGATTGGTACCGGGACAGGGGGGAGAGGATGAGCAGTTCTTC
TRBV29-1,TRBD1,many,14,TRBJ2-7,CSVRRPGQTYEQYF,TGCAGCGTCCGACGTCCGGGACAGACCTACGAGCAGTACTTC
TRBV6-5,TRBD1,.,13,TRBJ1-1,CASRDRGGTEAFF,TGTGCCAGCAGGGACAGGGGTGGGACTGAAGCTTTCTTT